Listed below are T cell receptor beta chains from one sample, sequenced in a study of T cells after yellow fever vaccination. TCRdb recomputed calls from the 5' RACE reads with MiXCR, one row per CDR3 protein. There are approximately 240,000 distinct CDR3 sequences in the sample; 3.6% occur only once, and around a fifth lies in the top ten. The specimen was PBMCs, collected 15 days after the yellow fever booster vaccination. The source of these receptors is a man between 18 and 35 years old who received the YFV17D yellow fever vaccine. Each CDR3 is given with its conserved first and last residue. Fields, in order: clone size, J gene, V gene, D gene, CDR3 length, CDR3 protein, CDR3 DNA. A D gene is named only where the DNA matches it firmly. Clone size is given for some rows only: seen once, a few or many times, or a class if the clone is expanded.

>many|TRBJ1-5|TRBV5-1|NA|16
CASSLAATYLLGPQHF
TGCGCCAGCAGCTTGGCCGCGACCTACCTTCTTGGGCCCCAGCATTTT
>many|TRBJ1-5|TRBV20-1|NA|13
CSASQYSNQPQHF
TGCAGTGCTAGTCAGTATAGCAATCAGCCCCAGCATTTT
>many|TRBJ1-2|TRBV7-9|NA|15
CASRPRAGLNYGYTF
TGTGCCAGCAGACCGAGGGCAGGGCTTAACTATGGCTACACCTTC
>few|TRBJ2-5|TRBV7-2|NA|15
CASGRVRDAGETQYF
TGTGCCAGCGGCCGGGTGAGGGACGCGGGGGAGACCCAGTACTTC
>many|TRBJ2-1|TRBV5-1|TRBD1|15
CASRSTGNSYNEQFF
TGCGCCAGCAGGTCGACAGGGAATTCCTACAATGAGCAGTTCTTC
>many|TRBJ1-3|TRBV5-1|NA|14
CASSLDSSGNTIYF
TGTGCCAGCTCACTCGACAGCTCTGGAAACACCATATATTTT
>few|TRBJ1-1|TRBV12-3/TRBV12-4|NA|14
CASSFGGEETEAFF
TGTGCCAGCAGTTTCGGGGGAGAAGAGACTGAAGCTTTCTTT
>many|TRBJ2-1|TRBV7-9|NA|14
CASSPPLSYNEQFF
TGTGCCAGCAGCCCCCCCCTTTCCTACAATGAGCAGTTCTTC
>many|TRBJ1-5|TRBV5-1|NA|15
CASSQRGERNQPQHF
TGCGCCAGCAGCCAGAGGGGGGAGCGAAATCAGCCCCAGCATTTT
>many|TRBJ1-3|TRBV14|NA|16
CASSPGASYSGNTIYF
TGTGCCAGCAGCCCCGGGGCTAGCTACTCTGGAAACACCATATATTTT
>NA|TRBJ2-5|TRBV11-1|NA|14
CASSLVQPQETQYF
TGTGCCAGCAGCTTAGTACAGCCCCAAGAGACCCAGTACTTC
>many|TRBJ1-6|TRBV5-5|NA|17
CASSQTGISSYNSPLHF
TGTGCCAGCAGCCAAACAGGGATAAGCTCCTATAATTCACCCCTCCACTTT
>many|TRBJ2-7|TRBV7-8|NA|15
CASSLNGRETYEQYF
TGTGCCAGCAGCTTAAACGGCAGAGAAACCTACGAGCAGTACTTC
>many|TRBJ1-1|TRBV10-3|NA|13
CAIRWDMSTEAFF
TGTGCCATCAGGTGGGACATGTCCACTGAAGCTTTCTTT
>many|TRBJ2-2|TRBV6-6|NA|16
CASTTIGGRYTGELFF
TGTGCCAGCACTACGATTGGGGGGAGATACACCGGGGAGCTGTTTTTT
>many|TRBJ2-7|TRBV1|NA|13
CTYRRPRTYEQYF
TGCACCTACCGAAGACCGAGAACCTACGAGCAGTACTTC
>many|TRBJ1-3|TRBV12-3/TRBV12-4|NA|15
CASSLVGHSGNTIYF
TGTGCCAGCAGTTTAGTAGGACACTCTGGAAACACCATATATTTT
>many|TRBJ2-3|TRBV20-1|NA|11
CSAANQGSQYF
TGCAGTGCCGCCAACCAGGGGTCGCAGTATTTT
>NA|TRBJ1-1|TRBV12-3/TRBV12-4|NA|16
CASSLGGHPINTEAFF
TGTGCCAGCAGTTTAGGGGGTCACCCGATCAACACTGAAGCTTTCTTT
>many|TRBJ1-2|TRBV27|TRBD1|13
CASSSIQGVGYTF
TGTGCCAGCAGTTCCATACAGGGGGTCGGCTACACCTTC